This entry lists 32 T cell receptor beta chains sequenced from one sample in a study of blood T cell repertoires in COVID-19. Measured with immunoSEQ multiplex PCR; TCRdb has only the in-frame clones, and not every one. Of a few hundred thousand clones in the sample, 65% to 90% were seen once. Sequenced sample: peripheral blood. These TCRs come from a human donor in a cohort sampled during active COVID-19.

The chain uses TRBV9 and TRBJ1-2; the D is unclear. Trimming removed 3 bases at V and 0 bases at J, with 6 bases between. The V gene's germline CDR1 is SGDLS and CDR2 YYNGEE. This CDR3 is built from 13 residues. The CDR3 reads CASSALPNYGYTF. In DNA form, the CDR3 reads TGTGCCAGCAGCGCCCTCCCTAACTATGGCTACACCTTC.

The rearrangement joins TRBV13 to TRBJ2-7; a possible D gene is TRBD2 (6 bases). Trimming cost V 5 bases and J 0 bases, with 14 bases left between them. The CDR3 spans 15 residues. Germline CDR1 PRHDT, CDR2 FYEKMQ (reference sequence). CDR3 loop: CASSQKAGNSYEQYF. The CDR3 DNA reads as TGTGCCAGCAGCCAGAAGGCGGGGAACTCCTACGAGCAGTACTTC.

V is TRBV5-1 and J is TRBJ2-1; D perhaps matches TRBD2 (6 bases). V shed 4 bases and J shed 7 bases, with 15 bases lying between them. The CDR3 loop spans 14 amino acids. Per germline, CDR1 SGHRS and CDR2 YFSETQ. The CDR3 sequence is CASSPRGGPNEQFF. In DNA form, the CDR3 reads TGCGCCAGCAGCCCACGTGGAGGGCCGAATGAGCAGTTCTTC.

The genes are TRBV12-3 or TRBV12-4 and TRBJ1-5, with D uncertain. The CDR3 consists of 13 residues. Trimming left V 0 bases short and J 7 bases short, with 7 bases between. CDR3 nucleotide sequence: TGTGCCAGCAGTTTAGCGCGTAGCCAGCCCCAGCATTTT. This codes for CASSLARSQPQHF.

The chain couples TRBV6-5 to TRBJ1-2; D ambiguous. The V end was cut by 2 bases, the J end by 2 bases, with 9 bases between. CDR3 length: 14 amino acids. Germline lookup yields CDR1 MNHEY and CDR2 SVGAGI. The CDR3 region has the DNA TGTGCCAGCAGTTACAATACACAGAACTATGGCTACACCTTC. Translation: CASSYNTQNYGYTF.

This chain joins TRBV2 and TRBJ1-3, with a possible D match to TRBD1 (5 bases). Germline CDR1 SNHLY, CDR2 FYNNEI. The V end was cut by 6 bases, the J end by 0 bases, with 18 bases between. The CDR3 contains 17 residues. CDR3 nucleotide sequence: TGTGCCAGCAGCACGAAAAGGGGCTCGAGCTCTGGAAACACCATATATTTT. This gives the protein CASSTKRGSSSGNTIYF.

V is TRBV29-1 and J is TRBJ1-2; the D gene is possibly TRBD1 (5 bases). Looked up from germline, CDR1 is SQVTM and CDR2 is ANQGSEA. This CDR3 has 12 residues. V was shortened by 5 bases and J by 5 bases, with 12 bases between the two germline ends. Here the CDR3 DNA reads TGCAGCGTTCCCCCGGGGGGTTATGGCTACACCTTC. Protein product: CSVPPGGYGYTF.

This sequence joins TRBV19 and TRBJ1-5; D is unresolved. Germline lookup yields CDR1 LNHDA and CDR2 SQIVND (reference sequence). CDR3 length: 12 amino acids. The V end lost 3 bases, the J end lost 7 bases, and 7 bases lay between the germline ends. The CDR3: CASSILFQPQHF. In DNA form, the CDR3 reads TGTGCCAGTAGTATCCTTTTCCAGCCCCAGCATTTT.

V and J are TRBV9 and TRBJ2-5, with TRBD1 as a possible D gene (6 bases). Germline V CDR1 and CDR2: SGDLS, YYNGEE. Deletions cut 6 bases from V and 1 base from J, with 13 bases between. There are 14 residues in the CDR3. The CDR3 sequence is CASIPDSIQETQYF. The CDR3 DNA follows: TGTGCCAGCATCCCGGACAGCATCCAAGAGACCCAGTACTTC.

The gene calls are TRBV9 and TRBJ1-6; possible D gene TRBD1, 6 bases. The CDR3 contains 14 residues. V dropped 2 bases and J dropped 10 bases, with 13 bases sitting between them. The germline CDR1 and CDR2 sequences are SGDLS and YYNGEE. Here the CDR3 reads CASSVHRVGSPLHF. Here the CDR3 DNA reads TGTGCCAGCAGCGTGCACAGGGTCGGCTCACCCCTCCACTTT.

J is TRBJ1-1 and V is TRBV29-1, with 10 positions matching TRBD1. CDR1 and CDR2 from the germline V gene are SQVTM and ANQGSEA. The ends lost 6 bases at V and 4 bases at J; junction bases unmatched: 5. There are 13 residues in the CDR3. The CDR3 DNA sequence: TGCAGCGTAAGGGACAGGGGTGGCACTGAAGCTTTCTTT. Protein product: CSVRDRGGTEAFF.

The chain has TRBV10-1 and TRBJ1-2; unclear D gene. Germline V gives CDR1 WNHNN, CDR2 SYGVQD (reference sequence). Trimming shortened V by 4 bases and J by 1 base, and 7 bases separated the two germline ends. The CDR3 is 13 residues long. The CDR3 DNA reads TGCGCCAGCAGTGGTCAAATTAACTATGGCTACACCTTC. Encoded protein: CASSGQINYGYTF.

The rearrangement uses TRBV27 and TRBJ2-7; 9 bases map to TRBD1. The ends lost 9 bases at V and 6 bases at J; junction bases unmatched: 12. This CDR3 has 14 residues. Germline CDR1 is MNHEY and CDR2 is SMNVEV (reference sequence). The CDR3 nucleotides read TGTGCCAGTCAACCGGGACAGGGCAACTCCGAGCAGTACTTC. It encodes CASQPGQGNSEQYF.

The chain couples TRBV10-1 to TRBJ1-1, with a possible D match to TRBD1 (5 bases). This CDR3 has 13 residues. Germline V CDR1 and CDR2: WNHNN, SYGVQD (reference sequence). The V gene lost 0 bases and the J gene lost 5 bases, with 7 bases spanning the gap. CDR3 DNA: TGCGCCAGCAGTGAGTCGGGGGGGACTGAAGCTTTCTTT. Protein: CASSESGGTEAFF.

V and J are TRBV20-1 and TRBJ1-2, with D possibly TRBD1 on 5 matching bases. V was pared by 3 bases and J by 6 bases, with 14 bases between. Germline values: CDR1 DFQATT, CDR2 SNEGSKA (reference sequence). The CDR3 has 13 residues. The CDR3 coding sequence is TGCAGTGCTAGTTCCCAGGGCACGAATGGCTACACCTTC. Encoded protein: CSASSQGTNGYTF.

The chain joins TRBV30 to TRBJ1-3; D is undetermined. V was cut by 1 base and J by 4 bases, with 14 bases left in between. The germline CDR1 and CDR2 sequences are GTSNPN and SVGIG (reference sequence). CDR3 length: 15 residues. The CDR3 sequence: CAWSEYSLTGNTIYF. The CDR3 region has the DNA TGTGCCTGGAGTGAGTACAGTCTGACCGGAAACACCATATATTTT.

Note on this clone: Other DNA sequences of this sample code for an identical CDR3. The gene calls are TRBV7-3 and TRBJ2-1; weak D call: TRBD2 (6 bases). The CDR3 length is 11 residues. Germline assignment: CDR1 SGHTA and CDR2 FQGTGA. Trimming took 5 bases from V and 7 from J, leaving 6 bases between them. CDR3 coding DNA: TGTGCCAGCAGCCGGGGGAATGAGCAGTTCTTC. Its protein product is CASSRGNEQFF.

V is TRBV5-8 and J is TRBJ1-2; D call uncertain. This CDR3 is 15 amino acids long. Between the trimmed V and J ends, which lost 0 bases and 8 bases, there was a span of 17 bases. Germline values: CDR1 SGHTS, CDR2 YDEGEE. Written as DNA, the CDR3 is TGTGCCAGCAGCTTGGGTCTGGTCAGCCCGGGAGGCTACACCTTC. Its translation: CASSLGLVSPGGYTF.

The chain employs TRBV12-5 and TRBJ1-1; D not resolved. V gave up 6 bases and J gave up 6 bases, with 14 bases separating them. This CDR3 has 13 amino acids. CDR1 and CDR2 (germline): LGHNT, FRNRAP. The CDR3 spells CASGLRPGSEAFF. DNA for the CDR3: TGTGCTAGTGGCCTAAGACCGGGTTCTGAAGCTTTCTTT.

The chain couples TRBV5-1 to TRBJ2-2, with D perhaps matching TRBD2 (5 bases). The germline V gene encodes CDR1 SGHRS and CDR2 YFSETQ. Trimming removed 2 bases from V and 7 bases from J, with 12 bases in between. The CDR3 is 14 amino acids. The CDR3 is CASSLRGYDGELFF. In nucleotides, the CDR3 is TGCGCCAGCAGCTTACGGGGTTATGACGGGGAGCTGTTTTTT.

This clone has only a few counts. Mismatch with germline at one junction end may stem from a read error. The V gene is TRBV5-6, the J gene TRBJ1-6; 7 bases map to TRBD1. Germline CDR1 is SGHDT and CDR2 is YYEEEE. The CDR3 consists of 15 residues. The CDR3 DNA follows: TGTGCCAGCAGCTTGGGGCCAGGCTCACAGATGACAGGGAACTTT. Translating it yields CASSLGPGSQMTGNF.

The V and J genes are TRBV13 and TRBJ2-2; 9 bases align to TRBD1. V lost 4 bases, J lost 8 bases, and 5 bases stayed unmatched. Per the germline V gene, CDR1 is PRHDT and CDR2 is FYEKMQ (reference sequence). The CDR3 runs to 14 residues. CDR3 nucleotide sequence: TGTGCCAGCAGCTCCGGGACAGGGAGAGGGGAGCTGTTTTTT. Amino acid sequence: CASSSGTGRGELFF.

The V and J genes are TRBV6-5 and TRBJ1-1, with a weak D call TRBD1 (6 bases). CDR1 MNHEY and CDR2 SVGAGI come from the germline V gene. The germline V and J ends were trimmed by 7 bases and 6 bases, with 18 bases remaining between them. CDR3 size: 14 residues. The CDR3 here is CASNRDRIDAEAFF. The CDR3 region has the DNA TGTGCCAGCAACCGAGACAGGATAGACGCTGAAGCTTTCTTT.

Worth noting for this clone: A clone one base away is much larger, so this may be a read error. The chain joins TRBV6-4 to TRBJ2-2; no definite D call. CDR1 is MRHNA and CDR2 is SNTAGT in the germline V gene. CDR3 length equals 13 residues. The V end was cut by 3 bases, the J end by 2 bases, with 4 bases between. CDR3 loop: CASSETNTGELFF. CDR3 nucleotide sequence: TGTGCCAGCAGTGAGACTAACACCGGGGAGCTGTTTTTT.

The chain uses TRBV7-2 and TRBJ2-2, with TRBD1 matching over 7 bases. CDR3 length: 16 amino acids. V lost 1 base and J lost 5; bases outside the gene matches: 7. The germline CDR1 and CDR2 sequences are SGHTA and FQGNSA. CDR3 sequence (DNA): TGTGCCAGCAGCTTAGAAGAGGGGGCATGGACCGGGGAGCTGTTTTTT. This encodes CASSLEEGAWTGELFF. Combining the CDR3 with reference TRBV7-2 and TRBJ2-2 gives the whole variable domain GAGVSQSPSNKVTEKGKDVELRCDPISGHTALYWYRQSLGQGLEFLIYFQGNSAPDKSGLPSDRFSAERTGGSVSTLTIQRTQQEDSAVYLCASSLEEGAWTGELFFGEGSRLTVL.

The gene calls are TRBV12-5 and TRBJ1-5, with TRBD1 matching 7 bases. The CDR3 totals 14 residues. Per germline, CDR1 LGHNT and CDR2 FRNRAP. V shed 6 bases and J 7 bases; nucleotides not matched to a gene: 9. Here the CDR3 DNA reads TGTGCTAGTGGCCTAGACAGGGATATACAGCCCCAGCATTTT. Translating it yields CASGLDRDIQPQHF.

The rearrangement uses TRBV12-5 and TRBJ1-2, with 7 bases aligning to TRBD1. Germline lookup yields CDR1 LGHNT and CDR2 FRNRAP. The trim removed 7 bases at V and 3 bases at J, leaving 8 bases unmatched. The CDR3 length is 14 residues. The CDR3 here is CASALDRADYGYTF. The DNA for the CDR3 is TGTGCTAGTGCCCTTGACAGGGCGGACTATGGCTACACCTTC. Full variable domain (rest looked up from reference TRBV12-5 and TRBJ1-2): DARVTQTPRHKVTEMGQEVTMRCQPILGHNTVFWYRQTMMQGLELLAYFRNRAPLDDSGMPKDRFSAEMPDATLATLKIQPSEPRDSAVYFCASALDRADYGYTFGSGTRLTVV.

The chain uses TRBV11-2 and TRBJ2-1; possibly TRBD1 for D (5 bases). The CDR3 has 15 amino acids. Between the trimmed V and J ends, which lost 8 bases and 2 bases, there was a span of 16 bases. The germline V gene encodes CDR1 SGHAT and CDR2 FQNNGV. DNA for the CDR3: TGTGCCAGCCTAATGCCAGGGTTCCCCTACAATGAGCAGTTCTTC. The encoded protein is CASLMPGFPYNEQFF.

In DNA form, the CDR3 reads TGTGCCATCAGTGAGCTAGTTAGCTCCTACAATGAGCAGTTCTTC. Protein product: CAISELVSSYNEQFF. The genes are TRBV10-3 and TRBJ2-1; D is unclear. This CDR3 comprises 15 residues. Germline V gene lookup returns CDR1 ENHRY and CDR2 SYGVKD. V lost 2 bases and J lost 0, with 8 bases in between.

The chain has TRBV6-2 or TRBV6-3 and TRBJ1-1; no reliable D call. The germline V gene encodes CDR1 MNHEY and CDR2 SVGEGT. Trimming removed 6 bases from V and 12 bases from J, with 17 bases in between. This CDR3 spans 12 amino acids. CDR3 in amino acids: CASSLRRLGTFF. The CDR3 nucleotides read TGTGCCAGCAGCCTCAGGAGGCTGGGGACTTTCTTT.

The DNA of the CDR3 is TGTGCCAGCAGCTTAAAGGGGGACATACTCTATGGCTACACCTTC. This sequence encodes CASSLKGDILYGYTF. The genes are TRBV7-9 and TRBJ1-2; a weak D match, TRBD1 (6 bases). Deletions cut 2 bases from V and 4 bases from J, with 14 bases between. Per the germline V gene, CDR1 is SEHNR and CDR2 is FQNEAQ (reference sequence). The length of the CDR3 is 15 residues.

V and J are TRBV7-8 and TRBJ1-4; 9 bases are a match to TRBD1. The CDR3 covers 19 residues. The ends lost 4 bases at V and 5 bases at J; junction bases unmatched: 17. The V gene's germline CDR1 is SGHVS and CDR2 FQNEAQ. The CDR3 region is CASSSPSGTGTGRNEKLFF. CDR3 nucleotide sequence: TGTGCCAGCAGCTCGCCTTCCGGGACAGGGACGGGAAGGAATGAAAAACTGTTTTTT.